This T cell receptor (beta chain) was retrieved from a study of cytomegalovirus exposure and HLA in healthy donors. Primers: 60 Vbeta forward and 13 Jbeta reverse. Only in-frame clones appear in the TCRdb table, and some are missing; sequencing was by immunoSEQ multiplex PCR. The table lists fewer than 350,000 clones, about 90% of them singletons. V lost 4 bases and J lost 5; bases outside the gene matches: 4. This CDR3 is built from 16 residues. Germline V gives CDR1 MNHEY, CDR2 SVGAGI. V usage is TRBV6-5 and J usage is TRBJ2-5; 16 positions agree with TRBD2. This clonotype originated in a woman aged 18-29 years in good health and CMV-seronegative. Sequencing was performed on PBMCs. The CDR3 coding sequence is TGTGCCAGCAGTTTGGGACTAGCGGGGGGGCGGGAGACCCAGTACTTC. Protein product: CASSLGLAGGRETQYF.